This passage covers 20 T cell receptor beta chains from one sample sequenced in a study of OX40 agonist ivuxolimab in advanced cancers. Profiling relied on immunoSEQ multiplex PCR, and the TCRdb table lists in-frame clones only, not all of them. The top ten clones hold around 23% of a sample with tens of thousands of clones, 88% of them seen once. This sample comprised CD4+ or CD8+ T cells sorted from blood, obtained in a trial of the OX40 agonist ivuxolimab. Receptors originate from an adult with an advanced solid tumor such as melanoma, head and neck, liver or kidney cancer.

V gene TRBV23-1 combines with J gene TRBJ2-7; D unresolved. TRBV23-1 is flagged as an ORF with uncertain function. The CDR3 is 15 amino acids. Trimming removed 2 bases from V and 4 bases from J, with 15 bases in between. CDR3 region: CASSQPRSSGYEQYF. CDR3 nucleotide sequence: TGCGCCAGCAGTCAACCGAGGAGTTCTGGGTACGAGCAGTACTTC.

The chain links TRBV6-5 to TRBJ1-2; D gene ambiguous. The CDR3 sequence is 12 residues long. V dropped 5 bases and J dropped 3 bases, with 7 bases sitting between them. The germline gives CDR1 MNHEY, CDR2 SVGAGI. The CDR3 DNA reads TGTGCCAGCAGTGACGGGTACTATGGCTACACCTTC. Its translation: CASSDGYYGYTF.

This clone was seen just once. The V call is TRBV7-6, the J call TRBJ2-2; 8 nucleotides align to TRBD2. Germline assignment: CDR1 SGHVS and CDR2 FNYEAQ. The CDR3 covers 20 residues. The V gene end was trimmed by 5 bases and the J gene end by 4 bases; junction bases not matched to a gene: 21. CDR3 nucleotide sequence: TGTGCCAGCAGCAATAACCCGACTAGAACAGCGGGAGTAGGCACCGGGGAGCTGTTTTTT. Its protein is CASSNNPTRTAGVGTGELFF.

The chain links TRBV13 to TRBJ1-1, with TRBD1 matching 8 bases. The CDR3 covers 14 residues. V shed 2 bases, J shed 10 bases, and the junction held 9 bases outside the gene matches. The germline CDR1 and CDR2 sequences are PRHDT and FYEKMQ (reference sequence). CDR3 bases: TGTGCCAGCAGCTTACAGACAGGGGAGGGATCAGCTTTCTTT. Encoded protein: CASSLQTGEGSAFF.

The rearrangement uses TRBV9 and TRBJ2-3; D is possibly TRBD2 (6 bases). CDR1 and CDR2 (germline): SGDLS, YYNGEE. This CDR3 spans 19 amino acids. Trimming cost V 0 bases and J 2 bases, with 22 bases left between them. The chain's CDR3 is CASSVGGIGLADPTDTQYF. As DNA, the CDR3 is TGTGCCAGCAGCGTAGGTGGGATCGGGTTAGCGGACCCCACAGATACGCAGTATTTT.

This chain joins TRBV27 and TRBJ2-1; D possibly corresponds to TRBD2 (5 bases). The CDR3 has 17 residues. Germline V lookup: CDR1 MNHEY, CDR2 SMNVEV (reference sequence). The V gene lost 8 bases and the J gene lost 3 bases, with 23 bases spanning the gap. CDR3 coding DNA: TGTGCCAGCGCTCCCAGCGGTAGCCTACTCCTCTACAATGAGCAGTTCTTC. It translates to CASAPSGSLLLYNEQFF.

The DNA of the CDR3 is TGTGCCAGCAGTTTAATAGCAGGGGGCGAAGCTTTCTTT. Residues: CASSLIAGGEAFF. The chain links TRBV27 to TRBJ1-1, with 8 positions matching TRBD1. Trimming cost V 2 bases and J 8 bases; bases outside gene matches: 4. This CDR3 is 13 amino acids long. Germline V CDR1 and CDR2: MNHEY, SMNVEV (reference sequence).

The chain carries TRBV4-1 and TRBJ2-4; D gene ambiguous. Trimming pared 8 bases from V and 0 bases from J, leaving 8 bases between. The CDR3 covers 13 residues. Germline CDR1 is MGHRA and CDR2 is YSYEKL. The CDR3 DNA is TGCGCCAGCTCCGACCGAGCCAAAAACATTCAGTACTTC. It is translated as CASSDRAKNIQYF.

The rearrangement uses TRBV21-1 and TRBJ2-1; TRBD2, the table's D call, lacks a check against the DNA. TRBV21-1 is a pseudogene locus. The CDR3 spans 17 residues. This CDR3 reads CASSKGLAGPFWNEQFF. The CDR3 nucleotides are TGTGCCAGCAGCAAGGGACTAGCGGGGCCCTTTTGGAATGAGCAGTTCTTC.

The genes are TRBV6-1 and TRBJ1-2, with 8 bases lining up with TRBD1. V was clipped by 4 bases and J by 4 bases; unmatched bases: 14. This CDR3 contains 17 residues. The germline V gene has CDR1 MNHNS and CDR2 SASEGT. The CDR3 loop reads CASSAPVLTGDFYGYTF. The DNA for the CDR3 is TGTGCCAGCAGTGCCCCGGTTTTGACAGGGGATTTCTATGGCTACACCTTC.

The CDR3 region is CASSVQRDRTDTQYF. CDR3 DNA: TGTGCCAGCAGCGTTCAGCGGGACCGCACAGATACGCAGTATTTT. The chain carries TRBV9 and TRBJ2-3, with 7 bases fitting TRBD2. CDR1 is SGDLS, CDR2 YYNGEE, per germline. There are 15 residues in the CDR3. Trimming took 2 bases from V and 1 from J; bases not matched to a gene: 4.

The chain's CDR3 is CASSWPGTSGIPDTQYF. In DNA form, the CDR3 reads TGTGCCAGCAGTTGGCCCGGGACTAGCGGGATACCGGATACGCAGTATTTT. This chain uses TRBV27 with TRBJ2-3, with TRBD2 matching over 13 bases. V dropped 4 bases and J dropped 6; count of bases not matched to a gene: 10. Per the germline V gene, CDR1 is MNHEY and CDR2 is SMNVEV (reference sequence). The CDR3 runs to 17 residues.

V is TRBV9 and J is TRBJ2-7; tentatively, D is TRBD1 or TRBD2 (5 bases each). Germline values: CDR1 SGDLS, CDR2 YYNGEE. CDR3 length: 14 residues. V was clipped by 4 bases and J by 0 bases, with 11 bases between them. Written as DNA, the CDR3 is TGTGCCAGCAGCCCCTCCGGGGCCTCCTACGAGCAGTACTTC. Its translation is CASSPSGASYEQYF. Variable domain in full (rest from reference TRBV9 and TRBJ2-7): DSGVTQTPKHLITATGQRVTLRCSPRSGDLSVYWYQQSLDQGLQFLIQYYNGEERAKGNILERFSAQQFPDLHSELNLSSLELGDSALYFCASSPSGASYEQYFGPGTRLTVT.

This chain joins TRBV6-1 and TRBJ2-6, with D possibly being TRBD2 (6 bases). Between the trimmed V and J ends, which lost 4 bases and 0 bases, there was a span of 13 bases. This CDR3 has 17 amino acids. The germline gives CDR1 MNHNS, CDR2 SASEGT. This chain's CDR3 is CASSAHPEGSGANVLTF. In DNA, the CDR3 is TGTGCCAGCAGTGCCCACCCGGAGGGCTCTGGGGCCAACGTCCTGACTTTC.

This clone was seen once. CDR3 in DNA: TGTGCCAGCAGCTTGGCTGAGACCCAGTACTTC. It encodes CASSLAETQYF. The genes are TRBV5-6 and TRBJ2-5; D uncertain. The germline V gene has CDR1 SGHDT and CDR2 YYEEEE. With 0 bases removed from V and 5 bases from J, the gap between germline ends came to 2 bases. This CDR3 has 11 residues.

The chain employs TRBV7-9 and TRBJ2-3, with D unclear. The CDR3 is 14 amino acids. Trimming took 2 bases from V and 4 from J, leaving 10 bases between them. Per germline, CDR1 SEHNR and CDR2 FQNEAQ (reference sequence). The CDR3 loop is CASSLLNTPDTQYF. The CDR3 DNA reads TGTGCCAGCAGCTTATTGAATACCCCAGATACGCAGTATTTT.

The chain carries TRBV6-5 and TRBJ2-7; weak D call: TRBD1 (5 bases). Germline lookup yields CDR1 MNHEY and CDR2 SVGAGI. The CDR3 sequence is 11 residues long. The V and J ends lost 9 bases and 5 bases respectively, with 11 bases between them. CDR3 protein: CASRQYHEQYF. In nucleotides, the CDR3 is TGTGCCAGTAGACAGTACCACGAGCAGTACTTC.

The CDR3 DNA follows: TGCGCCAGCAGCCAGACTAGTACAGATACGCAGTATTTT. Protein sequence: CASSQTSTDTQYF. The genes are TRBV5-1 and TRBJ2-3; TRBD2 is a possible D gene (6 bases). Germline lookup yields CDR1 SGHRS and CDR2 YFSETQ. V was pared by 4 bases and J by 3 bases, with 9 bases between. The length of the CDR3 is 13 residues.

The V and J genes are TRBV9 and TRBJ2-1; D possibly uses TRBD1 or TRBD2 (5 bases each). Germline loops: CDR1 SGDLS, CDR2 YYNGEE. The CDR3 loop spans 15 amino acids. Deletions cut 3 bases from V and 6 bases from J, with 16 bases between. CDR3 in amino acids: CASSGGPLESNEQFF. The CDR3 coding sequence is TGTGCCAGCAGCGGGGGACCACTAGAGTCCAATGAGCAGTTCTTC.

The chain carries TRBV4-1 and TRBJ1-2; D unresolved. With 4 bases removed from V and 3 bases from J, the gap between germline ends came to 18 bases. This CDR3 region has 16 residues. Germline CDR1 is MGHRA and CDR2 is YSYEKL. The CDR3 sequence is CASSPFLLEEDYGYTF. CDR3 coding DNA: TGCGCCAGCAGCCCATTCTTATTGGAGGAGGACTATGGCTACACCTTC.